This TCR beta chain appears in the sequencing data of a study of beta chain features in type 1 diabetes. The isolated RNA, all of it, was reverse transcribed, so expressed TCRB transcripts were what got sequenced. The protocol was immunoSEQ multiplex PCR, while the TCRdb copy is restricted to in-frame clones and leaves out a portion. The sample has approximately 140,000 clones, approximately 52% seen once; the top ten hold under 0.5%. CDR3 size: 15 residues. Germline V gene sequence: CDR1 SGHTA, CDR2 FQGNSA. J lost 4 bases, V lost 2 bases, and 4 bases had no gene match. The sample was Tregs from blood. This chain connects TRBV7-2 to TRBJ1-5; 8 bases agree with TRBD1. This sequence originates from a young man in good health. CDR3 nucleotide sequence: TGTGCCAGCAGCTTATCAGGGGGCGGAAATCAGCCCCAGCATTTT. Protein product: CASSLSGGGNQPQHF.